Sequencing of this T cell receptor beta chain was carried out in a study of prognosis after radiotherapy for stage I lung cancer. Study-level background: Radiotherapy: SBRT, 3 to 5 fractions, biologically effective dose at least 100 Gy.

This clonotype was seen ten or more times. Its target is unknown. The TCR beta CDR3 region was amplified from genomic DNA, with two rounds of multiplex PCR being used for the amplification. Amplification during the initial PCR round employed primers specific to each TRBV and TRBJ gene. A single record per CDR3 protein comes from TCRdb applying MiXCR to the multiplex PCR reads. The sample lists under 75,000 distinct CDR3 sequences, more than 20% occurring once. The V end lost 6 bases, the J end lost 5 bases, and 16 bases lay between the germline ends. Germline CDR1 MNHNS, CDR2 SASEGT. The CDR3 has 15 residues. Findings and limits, study-wide: Gene usage of TRBV and TRBJ reportedly differed between patients with and without metastases.

This TCR came from a donor over 45 with non-small cell lung cancer. The genes are TRBV6-1 and TRBJ1-4; D is ambiguous. The material was PBMCs, obtained before or after stereotactic body radiation therapy (not recorded which). This chain's CDR3 is CASSLRQGSNEKLFF. CDR3 bases: TGTGCCAGCAGCCTCAGGCAAGGTTCCAATGAAAAACTGTTTTTT.